This T cell receptor (beta chain) was captured by sequencing in a study of blood T cell repertoires in COVID-19. The CDR3 covers 16 residues. Germline CDR1 reads SGHTA; CDR2 reads FQGNSA. V lost 4 bases to trimming and J lost 0 bases, with 13 bases between them. The authors' processing: Amplification of reference gene primers provided the estimated nucleated cell counts. Some clones are missing from TCRdb's copy, which holds only in-frame ones; the method was immunoSEQ multiplex PCR. The DNA gave D and trimming, while V, J and clone size come from that table. The table shows about 260,000 clones, with about 88% occurring only once.

The sequenced sample consisted of PBMCs or T cells enriched from blood (not recorded which). This receptor was identified in a man aged 30 to 45 with acute COVID-19. This chain uses TRBV7-2 with TRBJ2-1; tentatively, D is TRBD1 (5 bases). The CDR3 DNA reads as TGTGCCAGCAGCTCGACAGTGAATCCCTCCTACAATGAGCAGTTCTTC. This translates into CASSSTVNPSYNEQFF.